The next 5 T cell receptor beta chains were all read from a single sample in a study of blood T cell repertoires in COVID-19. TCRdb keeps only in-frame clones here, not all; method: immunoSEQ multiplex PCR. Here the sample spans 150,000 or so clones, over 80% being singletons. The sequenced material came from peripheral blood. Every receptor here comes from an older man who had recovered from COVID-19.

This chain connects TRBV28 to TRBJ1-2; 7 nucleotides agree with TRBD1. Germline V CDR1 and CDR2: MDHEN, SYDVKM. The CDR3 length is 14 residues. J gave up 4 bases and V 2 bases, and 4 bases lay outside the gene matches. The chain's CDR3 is CASSLATGLYGYTF. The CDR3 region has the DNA TGTGCCAGCAGTTTAGCGACAGGGCTCTATGGCTACACCTTC.

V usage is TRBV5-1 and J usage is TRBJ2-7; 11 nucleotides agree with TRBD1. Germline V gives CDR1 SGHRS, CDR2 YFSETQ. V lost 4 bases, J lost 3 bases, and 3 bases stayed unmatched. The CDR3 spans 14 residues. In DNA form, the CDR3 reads TGCGCCAGCAGCACGGGGACAGGGGGCTACGAGCAGTACTTC. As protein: CASSTGTGGYEQYF. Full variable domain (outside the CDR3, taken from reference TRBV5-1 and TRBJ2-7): KAGVTQTPRYLIKTRGQQVTLSCSPISGHRSVSWYQQTPGQGLQFLFEYFSETQRNKGNFPGRFSGRQFSNSRSEMNVSTLELGDSALYLCASSTGTGGYEQYFGPGTRLTVT.

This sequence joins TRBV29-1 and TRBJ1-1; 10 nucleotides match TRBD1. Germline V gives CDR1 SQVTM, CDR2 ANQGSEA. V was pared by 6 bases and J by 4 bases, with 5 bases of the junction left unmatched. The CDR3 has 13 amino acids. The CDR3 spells CSVRTGGITEAFF. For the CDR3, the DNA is TGCAGCGTGCGGACAGGGGGAATCACTGAAGCTTTCTTT.

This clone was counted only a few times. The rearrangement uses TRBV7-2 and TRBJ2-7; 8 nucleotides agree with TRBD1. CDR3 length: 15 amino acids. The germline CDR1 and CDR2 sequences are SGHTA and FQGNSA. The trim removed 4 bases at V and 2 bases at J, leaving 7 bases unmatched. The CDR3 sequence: CASSSKDRVTYEQYF. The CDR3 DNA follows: TGTGCCAGCAGCTCTAAGGACAGGGTTACCTACGAGCAGTACTTC. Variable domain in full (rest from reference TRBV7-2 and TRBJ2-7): GAGVSQSPSNKVTEKGKDVELRCDPISGHTALYWYRQSLGQGLEFLIYFQGNSAPDKSGLPSDRFSAERTGGSVSTLTIQRTQQEDSAVYLCASSSKDRVTYEQYFGPGTRLTVT.

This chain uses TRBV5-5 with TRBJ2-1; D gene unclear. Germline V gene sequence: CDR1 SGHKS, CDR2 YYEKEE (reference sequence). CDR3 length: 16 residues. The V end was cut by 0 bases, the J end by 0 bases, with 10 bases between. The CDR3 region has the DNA TGTGCCAGCAGCTTGGATGCAGGAAGCTCCTACAATGAGCAGTTCTTC. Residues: CASSLDAGSSYNEQFF.